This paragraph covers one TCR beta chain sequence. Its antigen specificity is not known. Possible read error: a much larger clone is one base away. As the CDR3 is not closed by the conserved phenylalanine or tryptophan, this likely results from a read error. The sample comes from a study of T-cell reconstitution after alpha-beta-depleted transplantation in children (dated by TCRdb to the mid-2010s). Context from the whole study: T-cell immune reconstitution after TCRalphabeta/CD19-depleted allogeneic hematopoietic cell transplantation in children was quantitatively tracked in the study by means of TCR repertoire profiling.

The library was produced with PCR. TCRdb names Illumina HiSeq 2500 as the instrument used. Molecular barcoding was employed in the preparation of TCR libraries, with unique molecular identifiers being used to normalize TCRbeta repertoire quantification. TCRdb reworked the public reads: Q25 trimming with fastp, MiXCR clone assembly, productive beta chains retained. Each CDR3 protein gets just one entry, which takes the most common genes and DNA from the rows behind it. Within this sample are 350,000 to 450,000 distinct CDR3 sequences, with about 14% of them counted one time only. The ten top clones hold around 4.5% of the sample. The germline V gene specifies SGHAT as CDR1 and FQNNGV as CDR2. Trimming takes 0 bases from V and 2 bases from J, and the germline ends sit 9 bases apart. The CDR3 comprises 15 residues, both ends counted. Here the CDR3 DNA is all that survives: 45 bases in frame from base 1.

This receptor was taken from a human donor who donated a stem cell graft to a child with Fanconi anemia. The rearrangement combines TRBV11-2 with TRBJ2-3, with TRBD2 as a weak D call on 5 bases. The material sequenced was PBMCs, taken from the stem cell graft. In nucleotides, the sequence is TGTGCCAGCAGCTTAGATCTAGCATCCACAGATACGCAGTATTCT. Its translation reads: CASSLDLASTDTQYS.